These 12 T cell receptor beta chains share one sample of origin, sequenced in a study of T cell responses to AZD1222 COVID-19 vaccine. The data were produced by immunoSEQ multiplex PCR, yet TCRdb's version contains in-frame clones alone and is incomplete. The sample lists 66,000 or so clones, roughly 78% occurring once. Sequencing was performed on peripheral blood, taken on day 0 of MenACWY control vaccination. Every receptor here comes from an adult in good health.

The chain joins TRBV27 to TRBJ1-1; D perhaps matches TRBD1 (5 bases). The CDR3 extends over 15 amino acids. Germline CDR1 reads MNHEY; CDR2 reads SMNVEV (reference sequence). V was shortened by 3 bases and J by 1 base, with 12 bases between the two germline ends. The CDR3 loop is CASSFGGNKNTEAFF. CDR3 nucleotide sequence: TGTGCCAGCAGTTTTGGGGGAAACAAGAACACTGAAGCTTTCTTT.

This chain links TRBV5-4 with TRBJ1-6; D remains unclear. The ends were cut back, 2 bases at V and 10 bases at J, with 19 bases in the middle. The CDR3 has 16 amino acids. Germline V gene data show CDR1 as SGHNT and CDR2 as YYREEE (reference sequence). As DNA, the CDR3 is TGTGCCAGCAGCTTTTCGGCTGGGCAACGAACCTCACCCCTCCACTTT. Its protein is CASSFSAGQRTSPLHF.

The chain uses TRBV3-1 (or the pseudogene TRBV3-2) and TRBJ1-2; D perhaps matches TRBD1 (5 bases). V lost 4 bases and J lost 4, with 10 bases in between. There are 13 residues in the CDR3. CDR1 is LGHDT and CDR2 is YNNKEL in the germline V gene (reference sequence). CDR3 DNA: TGTGCCAGCAGCCTGGGACCGAGCTATGGCTACACCTTC. Amino acids: CASSLGPSYGYTF.

The chain has TRBV28 and TRBJ2-3; no clear D. The CDR3 has 14 amino acids. From germline, CDR1 is MDHEN and CDR2 SYDVKM. Deletions cut 3 bases from V and 1 base from J, with 8 bases between. CDR3 coding DNA: TGTGCCAGCAGTTTTACTACTCGCACAGATACGCAGTATTTT. Translating gives CASSFTTRTDTQYF.

The rearrangement uses TRBV11-2 and TRBJ2-7, with a tentative D call TRBD1 (6 bases). This CDR3 has 18 amino acids. V was shortened by 2 bases and J by 6 bases, with 26 bases between the two germline ends. Germline CDR1 SGHAT, CDR2 FQNNGV. The CDR3 here is CASSLIRGTGPQVGEQYF. The CDR3 coding sequence is TGTGCCAGCAGCTTAATAAGGGGGACCGGACCCCAAGTCGGCGAGCAGTACTTC.

This clone was counted once. The chain combines TRBV6-1 with TRBJ2-7, with 11 bases that match TRBD1. The germline gives CDR1 MNHNS, CDR2 SASEGT. The CDR3 has 16 residues. The J segment lost 3 bases and the V segment lost 3 bases, leaving 7 bases of the junction unmatched. CDR3 nucleotide sequence: TGTGCCAGCAGTGAGGGGACAGGGGGTAATTACTACGAGCAGTACTTC. Translating gives CASSEGTGGNYYEQYF.

The genes are TRBV14 and TRBJ2-7; 7 bases align to TRBD2. The CDR3 is 16 residues long. Losses at the gene ends were 1 base for V and 5 bases for J; bases not matched to a gene: 11. The germline CDR1 and CDR2 sequences are SGHDN and FVKESK. The CDR3 coding sequence is TGTGCCAGCAGCCAAGGATCAGGGAGGGGAAGTAACGAGCAGTACTTC. Encoded protein: CASSQGSGRGSNEQYF. Together with reference TRBV14 and TRBJ2-7, the CDR3 gives the full variable domain: EAGVTQFPSHSVIEKGQTVTLRCDPISGHDNLYWYRRVMGKEIKFLLHFVKESKQDESGMPNNRFLAERTGGTYSTLKVQPAELEDSGVYFCASSQGSGRGSNEQYFGPGTRLTVT.

This chain joins TRBV7-8 and TRBJ1-2; 10 positions agree with TRBD1. Germline trimming cut 5 bases from V and 0 bases from J; bases unmatched to any gene: 6. This CDR3 is 16 amino acids long. The germline V gene has CDR1 SGHVS and CDR2 FQNEAQ. The DNA for the CDR3 is TGTGCCAGCAGCCCCTGGGACAGGGGAGCTAACTATGGCTACACCTTC. Its protein product is CASSPWDRGANYGYTF. The entire variable domain, with the rest obtained from reference TRBV7-8 and TRBJ1-2, is as follows: GAGVSQSPRYKVAKRGQDVALRCDPISGHVSLFWYQQALGQGPEFLTYFQNEAQLDKSGLPSDRFFAERPEGSVSTLKIQRTQQEDSAVYLCASSPWDRGANYGYTFGSGTRLTVV.

The chain couples TRBV6-2 or TRBV6-3 to TRBJ1-1, with TRBD1 matching 8 bases. The CDR3 consists of 13 residues. V trimming: 6 bases; J trimming: 11 bases; junction bases outside the gene matches: 11. Per the germline V gene, CDR1 is MNHEY and CDR2 is SVGEGT. CDR3 nucleotides: TGTGCCAGCAGCCGGGACAGGAGGATCCGGGCTTTCTTT. This gives the protein CASSRDRRIRAFF.

The rearrangement uses TRBV29-1 and TRBJ1-1; D not resolved. The V gene lost 5 bases and the J gene lost 1 base, with 5 bases spanning the gap. The germline gives CDR1 SQVTM, CDR2 ANQGSEA. The CDR3 spans 11 residues. The CDR3 DNA reads TGCAGCGTTCGTCAGAACACTGAAGCTTTCTTT. Translated, it gives CSVRQNTEAFF.

The CDR3 sequence is CASSVDNGRARETQYF. Written as DNA, the CDR3 is TGTGCCAGCAGCGTCGATAACGGGAGGGCAAGAGAGACCCAGTACTTC. V usage is TRBV9 and J usage is TRBJ2-5, with 8 bases matching TRBD2. The CDR3 has 16 residues. From germline, CDR1 is SGDLS and CDR2 YYNGEE. J lost 4 bases, V lost 2 bases, and 10 bases had no gene match. Combining the CDR3 with reference TRBV9 and TRBJ2-5 gives the whole variable domain DSGVTQTPKHLITATGQRVTLRCSPRSGDLSVYWYQQSLDQGLQFLIQYYNGEERAKGNILERFSAQQFPDLHSELNLSSLELGDSALYFCASSVDNGRARETQYFGPGTRLLVL.

The J gene is TRBJ2-2, the V gene TRBV5-1; D is possibly TRBD2 (6 bases). CDR1 and CDR2 from the germline V gene are SGHRS and YFSETQ. This CDR3 is built from 14 residues. Trimming took 6 bases from V and 8 from J, leaving 17 bases between them. CDR3 nucleotides: TGCGCCAGCACCCCTGGGGGGATTGCTGGGGAGCTGTTTTTT. It codes for CASTPGGIAGELFF.